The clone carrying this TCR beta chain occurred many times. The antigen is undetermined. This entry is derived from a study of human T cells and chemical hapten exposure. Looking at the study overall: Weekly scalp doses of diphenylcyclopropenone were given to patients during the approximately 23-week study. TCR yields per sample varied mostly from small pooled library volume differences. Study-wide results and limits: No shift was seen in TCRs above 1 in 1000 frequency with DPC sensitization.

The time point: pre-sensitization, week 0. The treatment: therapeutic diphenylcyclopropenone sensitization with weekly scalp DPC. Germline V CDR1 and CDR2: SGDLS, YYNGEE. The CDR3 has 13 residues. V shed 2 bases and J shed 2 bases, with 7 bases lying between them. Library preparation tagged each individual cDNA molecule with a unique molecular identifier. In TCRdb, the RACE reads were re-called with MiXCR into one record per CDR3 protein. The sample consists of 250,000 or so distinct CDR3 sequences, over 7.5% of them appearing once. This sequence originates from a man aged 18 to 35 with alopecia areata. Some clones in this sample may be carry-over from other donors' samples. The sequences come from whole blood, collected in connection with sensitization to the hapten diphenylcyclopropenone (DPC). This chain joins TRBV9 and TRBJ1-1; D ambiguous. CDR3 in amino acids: CASSVPINTEAFF. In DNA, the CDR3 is TGTGCCAGCAGCGTTCCCATTAACACTGAAGCTTTCTTT.